Listed below are T cell receptor beta chains from one sample, sequenced in a study of cytomegalovirus exposure and HLA in healthy donors. Some clones are missing from TCRdb's copy, which holds only in-frame ones; the method was immunoSEQ multiplex PCR. The sample has around 200,000 clones, around nine tenths seen once. Sequenced input: PBMCs. Every receptor here comes from a young woman in good health and CMV-seronegative. CDR3s include the opening cysteine and the closing phenylalanine or tryptophan. A D gene is named only where the DNA matches it firmly. The size of a clone is reported for some rows only, either as once, few or many, or as a class for expanded clones.

size	V	D	J	CDR3	DNA
NA	TRBV9	NA	TRBJ1-5	CASSVDEGSNQPQHF	TGTGCCAGCAGCGTAGACGAGGGTAGCAATCAGCCCCAGCATTTT
NA	TRBV27	NA	TRBJ2-1	CASSLWQGRDEQFF	TGTGCCAGCAGTTTATGGCAGGGAAGGGATGAGCAGTTCTTC
once	TRBV27	TRBD2	TRBJ2-1	CASIPGTSGYNEQFF	TGTGCCAGCATCCCCGGGACTAGCGGTTACAATGAGCAGTTCTTC
NA	TRBV6-5	NA	TRBJ1-5	CASSSRESSPQHF	TGTGCCAGCAGTTCTAGAGAGTCCTCTCCCCAGCATTTT
NA	TRBV9	NA	TRBJ2-2	CASSATMNTGELFF	TGTGCCAGCAGCGCGACAATGAACACCGGGGAGCTGTTTTTT
NA	TRBV11-2	TRBD1	TRBJ1-2	CASSLGTQGAGGYTF	TGTGCCAGCAGCTTAGGGACACAGGGGGCGGGAGGCTACACCTTC
once	TRBV25-1	TRBD1	TRBJ1-6	CASWGQGPSPLHF	TGTGCCAGCTGGGGACAGGGGCCTTCACCCCTCCACTTT
NA	TRBV27	TRBD1	TRBJ1-5	CASSPGTGIYRNQPQHF	TGTGCCAGCAGCCCGGGGACAGGAATTTATCGGAATCAGCCCCAGCATTTT
NA	TRBV11-2	NA	TRBJ1-3	CASSPQMRNTIYF	TGTGCCAGCAGCCCGCAGATGAGAAACACCATATATTTT
NA	TRBV5-8	NA	TRBJ1-2	CASSLGRVYGYTF	TGTGCCAGCAGCTTGGGACGGGTCTATGGCTACACCTTC
NA	TRBV13	TRBD2	TRBJ2-3	CASSLSGRAEYTDTQYF	TGTGCCAGCAGCCTGAGCGGGAGGGCCGAATACACAGATACGCAGTATTTT
once	TRBV5-1	TRBD1	TRBJ1-4	CASSFQGAEEKLFF	TGCGCCAGCAGCTTTCAGGGGGCTGAGGAAAAACTGTTTTTT
NA	TRBV5-4	TRBD1	TRBJ2-1	CASSLRQGTNYNEQFF	TGTGCCAGCAGCTTACGACAGGGGACAAACTACAATGAGCAGTTCTTC
NA	TRBV7-9	NA	TRBJ2-7	CASSPGTVYGSSYEQYF	TGTGCCAGCAGCCCAGGGACTGTTTACGGAAGCTCCTACGAGCAGTACTTC
NA	TRBV19	NA	TRBJ1-5	CASSIFHTGFAQPQHF	TGTGCCAGTAGTATCTTCCATACAGGGTTCGCACAGCCCCAGCATTTT
NA	TRBV19	TRBD1	TRBJ1-1	CAAVGQGARLNTEAFF	TGTGCCGCAGTTGGACAGGGGGCAAGGTTGAACACTGAAGCTTTCTTT
NA	TRBV7-9	TRBD1	TRBJ1-5	CASSGGQGESSNQPQHF	TGTGCCAGCAGCGGGGGACAGGGGGAGAGTAGCAATCAGCCCCAGCATTTT
NA	TRBV30	NA	TRBJ2-2	CAWTKPGENGELFF	TGTGCCTGGACCAAGCCCGGGGAGAACGGGGAGCTGTTTTTT
NA	TRBV27	TRBD1	TRBJ1-6	CASSRQGDNSPLHF	TGTGCCAGCAGTCGACAGGGGGATAATTCACCCCTCCACTTT
NA	TRBV7-8	NA	TRBJ1-6	CASSFAGIYNSPLHF	TGTGCCAGCAGCTTCGCAGGAATCTATAATTCACCCCTCCACTTT
NA	TRBV4-1	NA	TRBJ1-2	CASSKEAREGGYTF	TGCGCCAGCAGCAAAGAGGCCAGGGAGGGGGGCTACACCTTC
NA	TRBV4-1	NA	TRBJ1-5	CASSAQGLSNQPQHF	TGCGCCAGCAGTGCACAGGGATTAAGCAATCAGCCCCAGCATTTT
NA	TRBV6-5	TRBD1	TRBJ1-2	CASRDSFYGYTF	TGTGCCAGTCGGGACAGCTTCTATGGCTACACCTTC
once	TRBV11-3	NA	TRBJ1-5	CASSLGRAQPQHF	TGTGCCAGCAGCTTGGGCAGGGCTCAGCCCCAGCATTTT
NA	TRBV30	NA	TRBJ1-1	CAWGAPGAFF	TGTGCCTGGGGTGCCCCAGGAGCTTTCTTT
NA	TRBV27	NA	TRBJ1-1	CASSLNRAATEAFF	TGTGCCAGCAGTTTAAACAGGGCGGCGACTGAAGCTTTCTTT
NA	TRBV4-2	TRBD1	TRBJ1-6	CASSQDMGQGQSPLHF	TGTGCCAGCAGCCAAGATATGGGACAGGGACAGTCACCCCTCCACTTT
few	TRBV11-1	NA	TRBJ1-2	CASSSTPGALAGYTF	TGTGCCAGCAGCTCGACCCCAGGGGCTCTGGCCGGCTACACCTTC
NA	TRBV6-5	TRBD1	TRBJ1-2	CASKKQGARGYTF	TGTGCCAGTAAGAAACAGGGGGCACGTGGCTACACCTTC
once	TRBV7-6	TRBD2	TRBJ2-3	CASSLAPIVAGGPDTQYF	TGTGCCAGCAGCTTAGCCCCAATTGTTGCGGGGGGGCCAGATACGCAGTATTTT